What follows are 20 T cell receptor beta chains derived from one specimen sequenced in a study of blood T cell repertoires in COVID-19. TCRdb's copy holds only in-frame clones and misses some; the assay was immunoSEQ multiplex PCR. Of about 110,000 clones detected, around four fifths appear once; the ten largest clones hold around a sixth. Sample: peripheral blood. These receptors were obtained from a woman aged 55-75 years with acute or convalescent COVID-19.

This chain uses TRBV28 with TRBJ1-1; D is perhaps TRBD1 (5 bases). This CDR3 has 13 amino acids. Germline values: CDR1 MDHEN, CDR2 SYDVKM. V lost 3 bases and J lost 11, with 16 bases in between. CDR3 sequence reads: CASSFSDGGLAFF. CDR3 DNA sequence: TGTGCCAGCAGTTTCAGTGACGGGGGGTTGGCTTTCTTT.

V is TRBV30 and J is TRBJ2-3; the match to TRBD2 covers 7 bases. Germline loops: CDR1 GTSNPN, CDR2 SVGIG (reference sequence). V trimming: 5 bases; J trimming: 4 bases; junction bases outside the gene matches: 6. The CDR3 has 13 residues. DNA of the CDR3: TGTGCCTGGTCAACACTAGCGCCAGATACGCAGTATTTT. Amino acids: CAWSTLAPDTQYF.

The rearrangement links TRBV14 to TRBJ2-1; TRBD2 agrees at 9 bases. The ends lost 3 bases at V and 12 bases at J; junction bases unmatched: 6. CDR1 and CDR2 (germline): SGHDN, FVKESK. The CDR3 runs 13 residues. The CDR3 reads CASSQREGPRQFF. In nucleotides, the CDR3 is TGTGCCAGCAGCCAGCGGGAGGGCCCGAGGCAGTTCTTC.

V gene TRBV7-2 combines with J gene TRBJ1-3, with D possibly TRBD1 on 5 matching bases. The ends were cut back, 4 bases at V and 0 bases at J, with 10 bases in the middle. The CDR3 contains 15 residues. Germline CDR1 and CDR2: SGHTA and FQGNSA. CDR3 nucleotide sequence: TGTGCCAGCAGCTCCTCCGGGGGCTCTGGAAACACCATATATTTT. It is translated as CASSSSGGSGNTIYF.

This chain's CDR3 is CASSLSETSGGYNEQFF. CDR3 nucleotide sequence: TGCGCCAGCAGCTTGTCCGAAACTAGCGGCGGCTACAATGAGCAGTTCTTC. This chain connects TRBV5-1 to TRBJ2-1, with 8 bases fitting TRBD2. The J segment lost 3 bases and the V segment lost 1 base, leaving 9 bases of the junction unmatched. This CDR3 region has 17 residues. Germline-derived CDR1 and CDR2 are SGHRS and YFSETQ.

V usage is TRBV20-1 and J usage is TRBJ2-1; 8 bases match TRBD1. The junction had 1 base not matched to a gene; V was cut back by 4 bases and J by 8 bases. Germline loops: CDR1 DFQATT, CDR2 SNEGSKA (reference sequence). This CDR3 has 11 residues. CDR3 bases: TGCAGTGCTAAACAGGGGGATGAGCAGTTCTTC. This translates into CSAKQGDEQFF.

The chain links TRBV3-1 (or the pseudogene TRBV3-2) to TRBJ1-5; D is perhaps TRBD1 (5 bases). The CDR3 extends over 14 amino acids. V lost 0 bases and J lost 9, with 12 bases in between. CDR1 LGHDT and CDR2 YNNKEL come from the germline V gene (reference sequence). The CDR3 protein is CASSQDRVSRPQHF. CDR3 DNA sequence: TGTGCCAGCAGCCAAGACAGGGTCTCGCGGCCCCAGCATTTT.

The chain uses TRBV11-2 and TRBJ2-7; perhaps TRBD1 as D (6 bases). The CDR3 is 12 amino acids. From germline, CDR1 is SGHAT and CDR2 FQNNGV. The V and J ends lost 5 bases and 10 bases respectively, with 15 bases between them. The CDR3 sequence is CASSPPGRGQYF. The CDR3 DNA reads TGTGCCAGCAGCCCCCCGGGCAGGGGTCAGTACTTC.

The rearrangement links TRBV5-4 to TRBJ1-1, with a tentative D call TRBD1 (6 bases). The germline V gene encodes CDR1 SGHNT and CDR2 YYREEE (reference sequence). V was pared by 5 bases and J by 4 bases, with 15 bases between. This CDR3 is 14 amino acids long. The CDR3 nucleotides are TGTGCCAGCAGGCAGCGGGGAGGGGGCACTGAAGCTTTCTTT. This translates into CASRQRGGGTEAFF.

The sample holds a few counts of this clone. This chain uses TRBV11-2 with TRBJ2-1; TRBD2 agrees at 11 bases. The V gene end was trimmed by 5 bases and the J gene end by 3 bases; junction bases not matched to a gene: 6. The germline V gene has CDR1 SGHAT and CDR2 FQNNGV. The CDR3 contains 16 residues. The CDR3 bases are TGTGCCAGCAGCGCTTTTGGGACTAGCGGCTACAATGAGCAGTTCTTC. Amino acid sequence: CASSAFGTSGYNEQFF. Supplemented by reference TRBV11-2 and TRBJ2-1, the full variable domain reads EAGVAQSPRYKIIEKRQSVAFWCNPISGHATLYWYQQILGQGPKLLIQFQNNGVVDDSQLPKDRFSAERLKGVDSTLKIQPAKLEDSAVYLCASSAFGTSGYNEQFFGPGTRLTVL.

The chain is built from TRBV5-1 and TRBJ2-1, with D possibly TRBD2 on 5 matching bases. Trimming took 2 bases from V and 5 from J, leaving 14 bases between them. The length of the CDR3 is 15 residues. In germline, CDR1 is SGHRS, CDR2 YFSETQ. The CDR3 DNA is TGCGCCAGCAGCTTCGAGGGTGCGACCCACAATGAGCAGTTCTTC. Translation gives CASSFEGATHNEQFF.

Here the CDR3 DNA reads TGTGCCAGCAGTTTGACTAGCGGGATGGATGAGCAGTTCTTC. This gives the protein CASSLTSGMDEQFF. The V call is TRBV27, the J call TRBJ2-1, with 11 bases aligning to TRBD2. The CDR3 has 14 amino acids. In germline, CDR1 is MNHEY, CDR2 SMNVEV (reference sequence). V trimming: 3 bases; J trimming: 8 bases; junction bases outside the gene matches: 3.

The genes are TRBV27 and TRBJ2-3; D call uncertain. This CDR3 spans 12 amino acids. Trimming stripped 6 bases from V and 2 bases from J, with 6 bases between. CDR1 is MNHEY, CDR2 SMNVEV, per germline (reference sequence). CDR3 bases: TGTGCCAGCAGCCGAGCCACAGATACGCAGTATTTT. It codes for CASSRATDTQYF.

This sequence joins TRBV11-3 and TRBJ2-1; no firm D call. Per germline, CDR1 SGHNT and CDR2 YENEEA. The length of the CDR3 is 12 residues. Between the trimmed V and J ends, which lost 0 bases and 7 bases, there was a span of 4 bases. The CDR3 here is CASSLDGNEQFF. The DNA of the CDR3 is TGTGCCAGCAGCTTAGACGGGAATGAGCAGTTCTTC.

The chain is built from TRBV7-8 and TRBJ1-2; the D gene is possibly TRBD1 (6 bases). This CDR3 is built from 13 residues. V lost 5 bases to trimming and J lost 6 bases, with 13 bases between them. The germline CDR1 and CDR2 sequences are SGHVS and FQNEAQ. The CDR3 nucleotides read TGTGCCAGCAGCCCCACGACAGGAGATGGCTACACCTTC. Protein sequence: CASSPTTGDGYTF. The full variable domain, its missing parts supplied by reference TRBV7-8 and TRBJ1-2, is GAGVSQSPRYKVAKRGQDVALRCDPISGHVSLFWYQQALGQGPEFLTYFQNEAQLDKSGLPSDRFFAERPEGSVSTLKIQRTQQEDSAVYLCASSPTTGDGYTFGSGTRLTVV.

The V call is TRBV5-6, the J call TRBJ1-5, with 10 bases that match TRBD1. Germline trimming cut 2 bases from V and 2 bases from J; bases unmatched to any gene: 1. CDR3 length: 15 residues. Germline V gene sequence: CDR1 SGHDT, CDR2 YYEEEE. CDR3 protein: CASSFGTGGNQPQHF. The CDR3 coding sequence is TGTGCCAGCAGCTTTGGGACAGGGGGCAATCAGCCCCAGCATTTT. Based on the CDR3 plus reference TRBV5-6 and TRBJ1-5, the full variable domain is DAGVTQSPTHLIKTRGQQVTLRCSPKSGHDTVSWYQQALGQGPQFIFQYYEEEERQRGNFPDRFSGHQFPNYSSELNVNALLLGDSALYLCASSFGTGGNQPQHFGDGTRLSIL.

V is TRBV10-3 and J is TRBJ1-1; D is perhaps TRBD1 (5 bases). V lost 1 base and J 7 bases, leaving 10 bases between the germline ends. This CDR3 spans 13 amino acids. Germline V gene data show CDR1 as ENHRY and CDR2 as SYGVKD. Here the CDR3 DNA reads TGTGCCATCAGTGAGTTGACAGCTAGTGAAGCTTTCTTT. Translation gives CAISELTASEAFF.

The chain is built from TRBV27 and TRBJ1-2, with D maybe TRBD1 (5 bases). The CDR3 runs to 13 residues. CDR1 MNHEY and CDR2 SMNVEV come from the germline V gene (reference sequence). Trimming removed 1 base from V and 8 bases from J, with 11 bases in between. The CDR3 nucleotides are TGTGCCAGCAGTTTATTGGGAGGGACCGGCTACACCTTC. This codes for CASSLLGGTGYTF.

This chain links TRBV19 with TRBJ1-1; 9 bases align to TRBD1. The J segment lost 5 bases and the V segment lost 5 bases, leaving 6 bases of the junction unmatched. Germline V gives CDR1 LNHDA, CDR2 SQIVND (reference sequence). The CDR3 covers 14 residues. As DNA, the CDR3 is TGTGCCAGTAGTCCACAGGGGGCGGGGACTGAAGCTTTCTTT. Its protein is CASSPQGAGTEAFF. The variable domain in full, with the rest retrieved from reference TRBV19 and TRBJ1-1, is DGGITQSPKYLFRKEGQNVTLSCEQNLNHDAMYWYRQDPGQGLRLIYYSQIVNDFQKGDIAEGYSVSREKKESFPLTVTSAQKNPTAFYLCASSPQGAGTEAFFGQGTRLTVV.

The genes are TRBV4-3 and TRBJ2-7; D remains ambiguous. Trimming removed 1 base from V and 5 bases from J, with 15 bases in between. The CDR3 loop spans 15 amino acids. The germline CDR1 and CDR2 sequences are LGHNA and YSLEER. CDR3 in DNA: TGCGCCAGCAGCCAAGGAAGCGCTAGGATCCACGAGCAGTACTTC. This sequence encodes CASSQGSARIHEQYF.